The 26 T cell receptor beta chains presented below share a single source sample, sequenced in a study of blood T cell repertoires in COVID-19. Only in-frame clones appear in the TCRdb table, and some are missing; sequencing was by immunoSEQ multiplex PCR. The sample lists some 260,000 clones, 80% to 90% occurring once. Sequenced input: PBMCs or T cells enriched from blood (not recorded which). The receptor source for this set is a man between 25 and 39 years old with acute COVID-19.

About this clone: An end of the junction does not agree with germline; a read error may underlie this. V usage is TRBV5-1 and J usage is TRBJ2-3; TRBD1 aligns across 8 bases. This CDR3 is 14 amino acids long. Germline lookup yields CDR1 SGHRS and CDR2 YFSETQ. The DNA for the CDR3 is TGTGCCAGCAGTTCTAAACAGGGGGGAGATACGCAGTATTTT. It yields the protein CASSSKQGGDTQYF.

As concerns this clone: One end of the junction varies from germline; a read error may be responsible. The rearrangement uses TRBV7-9 and TRBJ2-3; TRBD1 might be the D (6 bases). This CDR3 comprises 12 residues. The germline V gene has CDR1 SEHNR and CDR2 FQNEAQ (reference sequence). The CDR3 DNA sequence: TGTGCCAGCAGCTTAGTAGGGTCAACAGGGAATTTT. This translates into CASSLVGSTGNF. Combining the CDR3 with reference TRBV7-9 and TRBJ2-3 gives the whole variable domain DTGVSQNPRHKITKRGQNVTFRCDPISEHNRLYWYRQTLGQGPEFLTYFQNEAQLEKSRLLSDRFSAERPKGSFSTLEIQRTEQGDSAMYLCASSLVGSTGNFGPGTRLTVL.

The chain is built from TRBV9 and TRBJ1-1; 7 bases agree with TRBD1. CDR1 and CDR2 (germline): SGDLS, YYNGEE. This CDR3 region has 13 residues. V was pared by 4 bases and J by 7 bases, with 7 bases of the junction left unmatched. The CDR3 loop is CASSRQGVDEAFF. CDR3 in DNA: TGTGCCAGCAGCCGCCAGGGGGTGGATGAAGCTTTCTTT.

The V and J genes are TRBV4-1 and TRBJ1-4; D call uncertain. Deletions cut 4 bases from V and 7 bases from J, with 10 bases between. The CDR3 totals 13 residues. Germline V gene sequence: CDR1 MGHRA, CDR2 YSYEKL. The CDR3 sequence: CASSPILGEKLFF. CDR3 in DNA: TGCGCCAGCAGCCCGATTCTAGGTGAAAAACTGTTTTTT.

This rearrangement joins TRBV12-5 to TRBJ2-1; possible D gene TRBD2, 5 bases. Trimming cost V 7 bases and J 0 bases, with 13 bases left between them. Germline values: CDR1 LGHNT, CDR2 FRNRAP. The CDR3 consists of 15 residues. CDR3 protein: CASALAGRSYNEQFF. CDR3 coding DNA: TGTGCTAGTGCCCTAGCAGGACGCTCCTACAATGAGCAGTTCTTC.

The rearrangement links TRBV25-1 to TRBJ2-1, with 8 positions matching TRBD1. J lost 9 bases, V lost 7 bases, and 11 bases had no gene match. This CDR3 spans 14 amino acids. Looked up from germline, CDR1 is MGHDK and CDR2 is SYGVNS. CDR3 sequence (DNA): TGTGCCAGCACGTCCGTCGGACAGGGCCCTGAGCAGTTCTTC. Its protein is CASTSVGQGPEQFF.

CDR3 protein: CSVVPQGAQETQYF. The CDR3 DNA reads as TGCAGCGTGGTCCCGCAGGGGGCGCAAGAGACCCAGTACTTC. The V and J genes are TRBV29-1 and TRBJ2-5, with 8 bases fitting TRBD1. The CDR3 runs to 14 residues. V lost 6 bases to trimming and J lost 2 bases; unmatched junction nucleotides: 8. Germline V gene sequence: CDR1 SQVTM, CDR2 ANQGSEA.

The V call is TRBV3-1 (or the pseudogene TRBV3-2), the J call TRBJ1-3; D is undetermined. The CDR3 extends over 12 amino acids. The V end was cut by 4 bases, the J end by 4 bases, with 5 bases between. Germline assignment: CDR1 LGHDT and CDR2 YNNKEL (reference sequence). The CDR3 spells CASSLVGNTIYF. DNA of the CDR3: TGTGCCAGCAGCCTCGTAGGAAACACCATATATTTT.

The J gene is TRBJ1-5, the V gene TRBV6-6; possible D gene TRBD1, 6 bases. In germline, CDR1 is MNHNY, CDR2 SVGAGI (reference sequence). This CDR3 is built from 14 residues. Trimming removed 8 bases from V and 6 bases from J, with 17 bases in between. The CDR3, as DNA: TGTGCCAGCTTTTCGTCACAGGGAACTCAGCCCCAGCATTTT. Protein: CASFSSQGTQPQHF.

The chain uses TRBV28 and TRBJ1-1; no reliable D call. The V gene's germline CDR1 is MDHEN and CDR2 SYDVKM. V was clipped by 7 bases and J by 0 bases, with 6 bases between them. There are 12 residues in the CDR3. CDR3 sequence reads: CASNTMNTEAFF. Written as DNA, the CDR3 is TGTGCCAGCAATACTATGAACACTGAAGCTTTCTTT.

This clone was seen more than once but under ten times. The rearrangement uses TRBV15 and TRBJ2-1; 7 bases line up with TRBD2. The CDR3 spans 16 residues. J gave up 3 bases and V 0 bases, and 5 bases lay outside the gene matches. Germline V CDR1 and CDR2: LNHNV, YYDKDF (reference sequence). CDR3: CATSRDSGGSYNEQFF. The CDR3 nucleotides are TGTGCCACCAGCAGAGATTCTGGCGGGAGCTACAATGAGCAGTTCTTC.

The V call is TRBV2, the J call TRBJ1-1; 8 bases agree with TRBD1. There are 15 residues in the CDR3. V dropped 0 bases and J dropped 5; count of bases not matched to a gene: 5. Germline V gene lookup returns CDR1 SNHLY and CDR2 FYNNEI. In DNA, the CDR3 is TGTGCCAGCAGTGAAGCGCAGGGGGCGCGAACTGAAGCTTTCTTT. The encoded protein is CASSEAQGARTEAFF.

This clone was observed a single time. The chain is built from TRBV7-6 and TRBJ1-3; 7 positions match TRBD1. Germline CDR1 and CDR2: SGHVS and FNYEAQ. J gave up 0 bases and V 0 bases, and 2 bases lay outside the gene matches. The CDR3 spans 16 residues. In DNA form, the CDR3 reads TGTGCCAGCAGCTTAGCGACAGGGAGCTCTGGAAACACCATATATTTT. Protein product: CASSLATGSSGNTIYF.

V usage is TRBV18 and J usage is TRBJ1-6; a weak D match, TRBD1 (6 bases). V dropped 1 base and J dropped 9 bases, with 10 bases sitting between them. The length of the CDR3 is 14 residues. Germline lookup yields CDR1 KGHSH and CDR2 LQKENI. CDR3 in DNA: TGTGCCAGCTCACCACAGGGGGTTGTTTCACCCCTCCACTTT. This gives the protein CASSPQGVVSPLHF.

The chain uses TRBV30 and TRBJ1-2, with 8 bases fitting TRBD1. Looked up from germline, CDR1 is GTSNPN and CDR2 is SVGIG (reference sequence). CDR3 length: 14 residues. V gave up 4 bases and J gave up 7 bases; unmatched junction bases: 11. The chain's CDR3 is CAWTRTGIYGGYTF. Written as DNA, the CDR3 is TGTGCCTGGACCCGGACAGGGATTTATGGTGGCTACACCTTC.

J is TRBJ1-1 and V is TRBV2, with D perhaps matching TRBD1 (5 bases). The CDR3 covers 14 residues. The germline gives CDR1 SNHLY, CDR2 FYNNEI. Trimming cost V 7 bases and J 2 bases, with 14 bases left between them. DNA for the CDR3: TGTGCCAGCACCTCCGGGACTCTAAACACTGAAGCTTTCTTT. Protein sequence: CASTSGTLNTEAFF.

The rearrangement links TRBV2 to TRBJ2-1; TRBD2 is a possible D gene (6 bases). The CDR3 consists of 15 residues. CDR1 and CDR2 from the germline V gene are SNHLY and FYNNEI. Trimming stripped 2 bases from V and 0 bases from J, with 8 bases between. The CDR3 region has the DNA TGTGCCAGCAGTGAAACTAGCTTCTCCTACAATGAGCAGTTCTTC. It encodes CASSETSFSYNEQFF.

This chain uses TRBV2 with TRBJ1-5; D perhaps matches TRBD1 (6 bases). Per germline, CDR1 SNHLY and CDR2 FYNNEI. Trimming stripped 3 bases from V and 7 bases from J, with 16 bases between. This CDR3 comprises 15 residues. This CDR3 reads CASSERGGGRQPQHF. CDR3 sequence (DNA): TGTGCCAGCAGTGAGCGTGGCGGGGGCCGACAGCCCCAGCATTTT.

This chain connects TRBV11-3 to TRBJ2-3, with a possible D match to TRBD1 (5 bases). The CDR3 length is 14 residues. CDR1 and CDR2 (germline): SGHNT, YENEEA. V lost 2 bases and J lost 4, with 10 bases in between. The CDR3 bases are TGTGCCAGCAGCTTACCAGGGAAGCCAGATACGCAGTATTTT. This sequence encodes CASSLPGKPDTQYF.

This chain uses TRBV6-1 with TRBJ2-1; 9 bases map to TRBD2. CDR1 and CDR2 (germline): MNHNS, SASEGT. V lost 2 bases and J lost 4; bases outside the gene matches: 3. CDR3 length equals 15 residues. The DNA of the CDR3 is TGTGCCAGCAGTGAAAGTCTAGCGGGGTACAATGAGCAGTTCTTC. It yields the protein CASSESLAGYNEQFF.

This chain joins TRBV15 and TRBJ1-2; D gene unclear. The CDR3 spans 15 residues. Germline V gene lookup returns CDR1 LNHNV and CDR2 YYDKDF (reference sequence). V lost 1 base and J lost 6, with 15 bases in between. The CDR3 is CATSRVREQENGYTF. The CDR3, as DNA: TGTGCCACCAGCAGAGTACGGGAGCAGGAGAATGGCTACACCTTC. Full variable domain (outside the CDR3, taken from reference TRBV15 and TRBJ1-2): DAMVIQNPRYQVTQFGKPVTLSCSQTLNHNVMYWYQQKSSQAPKLLFHYYDKDFNNEADTPDNFQSRRPNTSFCFLDIRSPGLGDTAMYLCATSRVREQENGYTFGSGTRLTVV.

The genes are TRBV21-1 and TRBJ2-3; TRBD2, the D gene given by the table, was not confirmed from the DNA. TRBV21-1 is an annotated pseudogene. The CDR3 totals 16 residues. CDR3 sequence reads: CASTVLTSGGTDTQYF. In DNA, the CDR3 is TGTGCCAGCACGGTGCTGACTAGCGGGGGCACAGATACGCAGTATTTT.

This chain links TRBV27 with TRBJ1-1; tentative D call: TRBD1 (5 bases). The germline V and J ends were trimmed by 4 bases and 5 bases, with 17 bases remaining between them. Germline CDR1 MNHEY, CDR2 SMNVEV (reference sequence). This CDR3 comprises 15 residues. This CDR3 is CASSYGGEGRTEAFF. In DNA form, the CDR3 reads TGTGCCAGCAGTTATGGCGGGGAGGGGAGGACTGAAGCTTTCTTT.

The chain links TRBV9 to TRBJ1-5; TRBD1 aligns across 7 bases. Germline CDR1 and CDR2: SGDLS and YYNGEE. V lost 2 bases to trimming and J lost 5 bases; unmatched junction nucleotides: 4. The CDR3 runs to 14 residues. For the CDR3, the DNA is TGTGCCAGCAGCGTTGGAGGGGGCGATCAGCCCCAGCATTTT. It translates to CASSVGGGDQPQHF.

This chain connects TRBV4-1 to TRBJ2-1; tentatively, D is TRBD1 (5 bases). Trimming stripped 0 bases from V and 7 bases from J, with 13 bases between. This CDR3 contains 15 residues. The germline V gene has CDR1 MGHRA and CDR2 YSYEKL. The CDR3 DNA is TGCGCCAGCAGCCAAGATGGCAGGGTTGTGAATGAGCAGTTCTTC. This encodes CASSQDGRVVNEQFF.

The rearrangement uses TRBV10-3 and TRBJ2-1; no definite D call. The CDR3 has 14 residues. The germline V gene encodes CDR1 ENHRY and CDR2 SYGVKD. The germline V and J ends were trimmed by 6 bases and 2 bases, with 11 bases remaining between them. CDR3 loop: CAISSVITYNEQFF. CDR3 DNA sequence: TGTGCCATCAGCTCGGTGATCACCTACAATGAGCAGTTCTTC.